This TCR beta chain originates from a study of T cells after yellow fever vaccination. Study summary: Low-cell-number fractions were prepared with SMART-Seq v4 Ultra Low Input. Study results and caveats: Researchers cautioned that FACS-sorted repertoires could harbor abundant clonotypes contaminating from the bulk population.

They built TCR cDNA with 5'RACE template switching, a step that put in a universal primer site and UMIs. From the 5' RACE reads, TCRdb called clonotypes with MiXCR, one entry per CDR3 protein. The sample has 450,000 to 650,000 distinct CDR3 sequences; about 13% are singletons. The CDR3 has 13 amino acids. The V end lost 4 bases, the J end lost 0 bases, and 9 bases lay between the germline ends. CDR1 is SQVTM, CDR2 ANQGSEA, per germline. Turning to this clonotype: Its target is not known.

Sequencing was performed on PBMCs, taken on the day of the yellow fever booster vaccination. This sequence originates from a man aged 30 to 45 who received the YFV17D yellow fever vaccine. The chain joins TRBV29-1 to TRBJ1-1; D is unresolved. For the CDR3, the DNA is TGCAGCGTTGTCCCCTCGGTGAACACTGAAGCTTTCTTT. Its translation is CSVVPSVNTEAFF.